Below, 12 T cell receptor beta chains from the same sample are listed, as sequenced in a study of beta chain features in type 1 diabetes. All of the isolated RNA was reverse transcribed, so expressed TCRB transcripts were sequenced. Sequencing was performed with immunoSEQ multiplex PCR; in TCRdb, only in-frame clones are kept and a portion is missing. Among hundreds of thousands of clones listed, roughly a sixth were seen once. The sequenced sample was naive CD4+ T cells from blood. These receptors all come from a man aged 18 to 35 in good health.

This clone was counted only a few times. The CDR3 nucleotides are TGTGCCAGCACCGTGGGGGTCTACGAGCAGTACTTC. This sequence encodes CASTVGVYEQYF. The genes are TRBV28 and TRBJ2-7, with D perhaps being TRBD1 or TRBD2 (5 bases each). This CDR3 contains 12 residues. Looked up from germline, CDR1 is MDHEN and CDR2 is SYDVKM. Between the trimmed V and J ends, which lost 7 bases and 3 bases, there was a span of 10 bases.

In its sample, this clone was seen a few times. The chain uses TRBV6-5 and TRBJ1-4; possible D gene TRBD1, 6 bases. The CDR3 consists of 13 residues. Germline CDR1 is MNHEY and CDR2 is SVGAGI. The V and J ends lost 6 bases and 4 bases respectively, with 9 bases between them. The CDR3 here is CASRDSLNEKLFF. The CDR3 nucleotides read TGTGCCAGCAGGGACAGTCTTAATGAAAAACTGTTTTTT.

The chain links TRBV5-1 to TRBJ2-1; TRBD2 aligns across 10 bases. Germline V gene lookup returns CDR1 SGHRS and CDR2 YFSETQ. This CDR3 region has 16 residues. V gave up 0 bases and J gave up 4 bases; unmatched junction bases: 4. The CDR3 DNA sequence: TGCGCCAGCAGCTTGGGGACTAGCGGAGGTTACAATGAGCAGTTCTTC. Residues: CASSLGTSGGYNEQFF. Drawing the rest from reference TRBV5-1 and TRBJ2-1, the complete variable domain is KAGVTQTPRYLIKTRGQQVTLSCSPISGHRSVSWYQQTPGQGLQFLFEYFSETQRNKGNFPGRFSGRQFSNSRSEMNVSTLELGDSALYLCASSLGTSGGYNEQFFGPGTRLTVL.

In this sample, this clone turned up a few times. V usage is TRBV7-2 and J usage is TRBJ2-7; D is uncertain. This CDR3 has 13 amino acids. V was trimmed by 3 bases and J by 4 bases, leaving 10 bases between them. CDR1 SGHTA and CDR2 FQGNSA come from the germline V gene. CDR3 DNA: TGTGCCAGCAGCTTCAACTGGGGTTACGAGCAGTACTTC. Translation: CASSFNWGYEQYF.

This clone was recorded a few times. V and J are TRBV28 and TRBJ2-7; 9 nucleotides align to TRBD1. Trimming took 11 bases from V and 0 from J; bases not matched to a gene: 8. There are 14 residues in the CDR3. Germline assignment: CDR1 MDHEN and CDR2 SYDVKM. The CDR3 nucleotides are TGTGCCGCCATGACAGGGGGAATCTCCTACGAGCAGTACTTC. It encodes CAAMTGGISYEQYF.

This clone was counted a few times. V usage is TRBV27 and J usage is TRBJ1-2; TRBD1 agrees at 7 bases. CDR3 length: 14 residues. Germline trimming cut 3 bases from V and 8 bases from J; bases unmatched to any gene: 9. The germline V gene has CDR1 MNHEY and CDR2 SMNVEV (reference sequence). The CDR3 region has the DNA TGTGCCAGCAGTTTTATACAGGGGCGGGAGGGCTACACCTTC. Translation: CASSFIQGREGYTF.

This clone was found a few times. The chain is built from TRBV7-9 and TRBJ1-4; 7 positions match TRBD1. With V trimmed by 3 bases and J by 8 bases, 9 bases remained unmatched. Per the germline V gene, CDR1 is SEHNR and CDR2 is FQNEAQ (reference sequence). The CDR3 runs to 15 residues. For the CDR3, the DNA is TGTGCCAGCAGCTTCACGAGGGGGCTGGGAGAAAAACTGTTTTTT. Encoded protein: CASSFTRGLGEKLFF.

This clone was seen a few times. The chain uses TRBV7-2 and TRBJ1-1; 8 positions match TRBD1. The CDR3 is 14 residues long. Germline V gene data show CDR1 as SGHTA and CDR2 as FQGNSA. Trimming cost V 5 bases and J 3 bases; bases outside gene matches: 5. The CDR3 coding sequence is TGTGCCAGCAGCCGACAGGGGCGGGACACTGAAGCTTTCTTT. Its translation: CASSRQGRDTEAFF.

The table lists this clone with a few counts. Other DNA sequences in this sample translate to the same CDR3. This chain uses TRBV27 with TRBJ2-1, with 11 positions matching TRBD2. CDR1 MNHEY and CDR2 SMNVEV come from the germline V gene (reference sequence). There are 13 residues in the CDR3. V gave up 8 bases and J gave up 7 bases; unmatched junction bases: 4. The CDR3 here is CASRLAGGNEQFF. In DNA, the CDR3 is TGTGCCAGCCGCTTAGCGGGAGGGAATGAGCAGTTCTTC.

In nucleotides, the CDR3 is TGTGCCAGCAGTCTCTCTTCCCAAGAGACCCAGTACTTC. It encodes CASSLSSQETQYF. The V gene is TRBV7-3, the J gene TRBJ2-5; D unclear. V was clipped by 6 bases and J by 1 base, with 9 bases between them. This CDR3 spans 13 amino acids. Germline CDR1 and CDR2: SGHTA and FQGTGA.

This clone was seen a handful of times. V and J are TRBV10-3 and TRBJ2-3; D remains ambiguous. The V and J ends lost 8 bases and 1 base respectively, with 7 bases between them. This CDR3 is built from 12 residues. Germline CDR1 is ENHRY and CDR2 is SYGVKD. The CDR3 bases are TGTGCCATCTCTAGGGGCACAGATACGCAGTATTTT. This gives the protein CAISRGTDTQYF.

V is TRBV15 and J is TRBJ2-7; 9 bases are shared with TRBD1. J lost 2 bases, V lost 4 bases, and 6 bases had no gene match. The CDR3 is 15 residues long. Germline CDR1 LNHNV, CDR2 YYDKDF (reference sequence). This CDR3 reads CATSMRGTGTYEQYF. The CDR3, as DNA: TGTGCCACCAGCATGCGGGGGACAGGGACCTACGAGCAGTACTTC.